Sequencing of this T cell receptor (beta chain) was carried out in a study of spatial heterogeneity in lung cancer. Study conclusions and caveats: The study found ubiquitous expanded tumor TCRs in blood more at resection than follow-up.

Described time point: sample taken at primary tumor resection. The input material, whole RNA from tumor, nontumor lung or frozen PBMC, was sequenced unsorted. The sample holds many counts of this clonotype. The antigen is not known. Unique molecular identifiers tagged every individual TCR cDNA molecule. TCRdb fed the 5' RACE reads into MiXCR, producing one record per CDR3 protein. Of about 52,000 distinct CDR3 sequences in the sample, less than 9% were seen once. V lost 3 bases, J lost 3 bases, and 8 bases lay in between. The CDR3 extends over 13 amino acids. The clonotype originates from a female donor with early-stage non-small cell lung cancer. Sequences were derived from PBMCs, sampled at surgery. The chain joins TRBV12-3 or TRBV12-4 to TRBJ1-2, with no clear D. The CDR3 DNA reads as TGTGCCAGCAGTTTGGACCGAGACTATGGCTACACCTTC. Translation: CASSLDRDYGYTF.